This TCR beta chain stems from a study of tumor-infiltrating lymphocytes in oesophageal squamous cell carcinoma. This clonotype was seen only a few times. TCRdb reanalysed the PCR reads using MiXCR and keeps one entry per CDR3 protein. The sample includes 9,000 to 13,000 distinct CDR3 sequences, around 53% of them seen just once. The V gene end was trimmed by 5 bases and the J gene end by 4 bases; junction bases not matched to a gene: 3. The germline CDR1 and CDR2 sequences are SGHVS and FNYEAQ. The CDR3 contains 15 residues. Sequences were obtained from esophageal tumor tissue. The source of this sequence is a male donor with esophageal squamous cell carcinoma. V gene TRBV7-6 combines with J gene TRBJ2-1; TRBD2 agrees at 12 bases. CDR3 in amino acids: CASSRGLAGYNEQFF. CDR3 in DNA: TGTGCCAGCAGCAGGGGACTAGCGGGTTACAATGAGCAGTTCTTC.